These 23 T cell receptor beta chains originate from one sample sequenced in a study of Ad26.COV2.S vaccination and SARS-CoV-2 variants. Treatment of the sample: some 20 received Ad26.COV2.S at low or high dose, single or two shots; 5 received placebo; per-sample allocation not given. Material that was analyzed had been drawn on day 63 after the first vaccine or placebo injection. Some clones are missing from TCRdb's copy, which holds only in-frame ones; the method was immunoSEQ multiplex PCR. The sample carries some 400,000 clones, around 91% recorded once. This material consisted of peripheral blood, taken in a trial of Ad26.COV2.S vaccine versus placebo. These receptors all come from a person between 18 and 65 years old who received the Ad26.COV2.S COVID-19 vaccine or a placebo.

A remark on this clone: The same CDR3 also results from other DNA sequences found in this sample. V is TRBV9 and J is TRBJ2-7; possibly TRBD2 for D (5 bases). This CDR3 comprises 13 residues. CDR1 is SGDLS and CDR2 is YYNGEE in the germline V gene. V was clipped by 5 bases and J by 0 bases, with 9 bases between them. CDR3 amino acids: CASSEGSSYEQYF. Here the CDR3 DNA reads TGTGCCAGCAGTGAGGGATCCTCCTACGAGCAGTACTTC.

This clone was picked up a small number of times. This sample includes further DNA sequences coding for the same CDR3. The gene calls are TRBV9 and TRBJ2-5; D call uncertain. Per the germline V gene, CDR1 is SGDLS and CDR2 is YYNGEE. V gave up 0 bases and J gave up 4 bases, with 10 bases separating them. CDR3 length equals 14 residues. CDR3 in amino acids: CASSVDGSGETQYF. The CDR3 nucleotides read TGTGCCAGCAGCGTAGACGGAAGTGGAGAGACCCAGTACTTC. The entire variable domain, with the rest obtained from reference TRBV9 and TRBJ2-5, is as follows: DSGVTQTPKHLITATGQRVTLRCSPRSGDLSVYWYQQSLDQGLQFLIQYYNGEERAKGNILERFSAQQFPDLHSELNLSSLELGDSALYFCASSVDGSGETQYFGPGTRLLVL.

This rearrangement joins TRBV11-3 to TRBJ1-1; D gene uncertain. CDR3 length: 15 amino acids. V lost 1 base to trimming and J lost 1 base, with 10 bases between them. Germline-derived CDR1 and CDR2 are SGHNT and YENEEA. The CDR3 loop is CASSLGAAQNTEAFF. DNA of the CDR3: TGTGCCAGCAGCTTAGGGGCAGCCCAGAACACTGAAGCTTTCTTT.

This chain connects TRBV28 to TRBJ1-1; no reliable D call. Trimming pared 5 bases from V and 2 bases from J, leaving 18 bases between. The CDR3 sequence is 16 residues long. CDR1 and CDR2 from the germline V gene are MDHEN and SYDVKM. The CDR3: CASSPAHVSPNTEAFF. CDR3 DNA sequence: TGTGCCAGCAGTCCCGCCCATGTGAGTCCTAACACTGAAGCTTTCTTT. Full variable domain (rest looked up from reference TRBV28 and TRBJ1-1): DVKVTQSSRYLVKRTGEKVFLECVQDMDHENMFWYRQDPGLGLRLIYFSYDVKMKEKGDIPEGYSVSREKKERFSLILESASTNQTSMYLCASSPAHVSPNTEAFFGQGTRLTVV.

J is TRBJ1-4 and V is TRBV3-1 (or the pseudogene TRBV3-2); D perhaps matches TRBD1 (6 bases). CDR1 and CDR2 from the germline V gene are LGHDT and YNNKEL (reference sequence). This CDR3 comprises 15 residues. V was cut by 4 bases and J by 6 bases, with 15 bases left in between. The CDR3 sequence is CASSPEGGTYEKLFF. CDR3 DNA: TGTGCCAGCAGCCCCGAGGGGGGGACGTATGAAAAACTGTTTTTT.

The CDR3 coding sequence is TGTGCCAGCAGTGATAGCAGGGTTTCCTACGAGCAGTACTTC. Its translation: CASSDSRVSYEQYF. This rearrangement joins TRBV2 to TRBJ2-7, with D perhaps matching TRBD1 (5 bases). The germline V and J ends were trimmed by 3 bases and 1 base, with 10 bases remaining between them. The CDR3 length is 14 residues. The germline V gene encodes CDR1 SNHLY and CDR2 FYNNEI.

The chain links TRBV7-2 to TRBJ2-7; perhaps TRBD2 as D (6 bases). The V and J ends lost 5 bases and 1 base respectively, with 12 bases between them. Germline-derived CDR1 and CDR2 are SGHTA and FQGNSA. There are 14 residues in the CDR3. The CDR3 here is CASSPPGLSYEQYF. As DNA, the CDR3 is TGTGCCAGCAGCCCCCCCGGACTATCCTACGAGCAGTACTTC.

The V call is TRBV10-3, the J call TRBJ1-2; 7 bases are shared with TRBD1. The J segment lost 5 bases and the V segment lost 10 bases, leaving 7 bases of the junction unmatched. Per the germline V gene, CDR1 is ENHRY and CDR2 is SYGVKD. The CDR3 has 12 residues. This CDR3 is CATRTGGYGYTF. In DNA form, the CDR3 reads TGTGCCACACGGACAGGAGGATATGGCTACACCTTC.

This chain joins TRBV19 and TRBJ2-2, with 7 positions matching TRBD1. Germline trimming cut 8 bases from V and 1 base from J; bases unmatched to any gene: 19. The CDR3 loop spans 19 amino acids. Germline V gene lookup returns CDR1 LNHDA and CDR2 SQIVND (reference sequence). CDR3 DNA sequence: TGTGCCAGTTCTCTACGATCGGGACAGCTCTTCGGGAACACCGGGGAGCTGTTTTTT. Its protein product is CASSLRSGQLFGNTGELFF.

This chain's CDR3 is CASSRRRAANIQYF. The CDR3 DNA is TGCGCCAGCAGCCGCCGGAGGGCAGCTAACATTCAGTACTTC. This rearrangement joins TRBV4-3 to TRBJ2-4, with TRBD2 as a possible D gene (6 bases). The CDR3 contains 14 residues. Germline CDR1 and CDR2: LGHNA and YSLEER. V lost 4 bases to trimming and J lost 7 bases, with 14 bases between them.

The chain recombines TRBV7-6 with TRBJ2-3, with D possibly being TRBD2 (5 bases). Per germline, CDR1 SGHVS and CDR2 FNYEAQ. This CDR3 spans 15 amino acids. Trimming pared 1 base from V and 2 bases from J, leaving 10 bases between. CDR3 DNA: TGTGCCAGCAGCTTAGAGACGGGGTTCACAGATACGCAGTATTTT. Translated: CASSLETGFTDTQYF.

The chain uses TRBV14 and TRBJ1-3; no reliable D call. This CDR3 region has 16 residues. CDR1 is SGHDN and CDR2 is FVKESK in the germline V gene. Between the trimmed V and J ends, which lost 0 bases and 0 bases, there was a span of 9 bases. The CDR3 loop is CASSQDLASSGNTIYF. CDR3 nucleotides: TGTGCCAGCAGCCAAGATCTGGCCTCCTCTGGAAACACCATATATTTT. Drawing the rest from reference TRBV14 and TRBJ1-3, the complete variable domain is EAGVTQFPSHSVIEKGQTVTLRCDPISGHDNLYWYRRVMGKEIKFLLHFVKESKQDESGMPNNRFLAERTGGTYSTLKVQPAELEDSGVYFCASSQDLASSGNTIYFGEGSWLTVV.

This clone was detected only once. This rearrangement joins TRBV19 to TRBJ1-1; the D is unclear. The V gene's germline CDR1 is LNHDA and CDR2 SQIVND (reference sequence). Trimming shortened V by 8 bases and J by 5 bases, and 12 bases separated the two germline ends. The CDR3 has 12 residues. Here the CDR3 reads CASYREGTEAFF. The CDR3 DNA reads TGTGCCAGTTATAGGGAAGGGACTGAAGCTTTCTTT.

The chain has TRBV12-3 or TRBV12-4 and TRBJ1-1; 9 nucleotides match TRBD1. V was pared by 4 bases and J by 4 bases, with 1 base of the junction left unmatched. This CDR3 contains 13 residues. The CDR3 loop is CASSWDRVTEAFF. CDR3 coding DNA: TGTGCCAGCAGTTGGGACAGGGTCACTGAAGCTTTCTTT.

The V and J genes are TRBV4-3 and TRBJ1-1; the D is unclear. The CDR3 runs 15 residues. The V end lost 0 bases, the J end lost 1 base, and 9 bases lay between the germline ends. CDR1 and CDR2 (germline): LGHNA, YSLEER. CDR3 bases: TGCGCCAGCAGCCAAGATAGGAAGGGGAACACTGAAGCTTTCTTT. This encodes CASSQDRKGNTEAFF.

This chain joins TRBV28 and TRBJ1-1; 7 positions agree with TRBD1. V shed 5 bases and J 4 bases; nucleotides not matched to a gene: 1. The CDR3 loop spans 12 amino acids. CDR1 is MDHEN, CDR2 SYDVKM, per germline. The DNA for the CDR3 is TGTGCCAGCAGTACAGGGGCCACTGAAGCTTTCTTT. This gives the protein CASSTGATEAFF.

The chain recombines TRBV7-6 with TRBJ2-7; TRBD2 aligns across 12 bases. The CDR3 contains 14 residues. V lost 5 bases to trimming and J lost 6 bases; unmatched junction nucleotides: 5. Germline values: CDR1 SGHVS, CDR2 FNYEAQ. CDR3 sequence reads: CASSPRTSGTEQYF. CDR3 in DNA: TGTGCCAGCAGCCCAAGGACTAGCGGGACCGAGCAGTACTTC.

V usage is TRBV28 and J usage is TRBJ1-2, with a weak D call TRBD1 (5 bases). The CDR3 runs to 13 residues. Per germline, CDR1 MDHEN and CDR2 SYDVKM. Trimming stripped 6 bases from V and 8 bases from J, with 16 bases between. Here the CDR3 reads CASRTGTLSGYTF. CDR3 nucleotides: TGTGCCAGCAGGACCGGGACCTTATCCGGCTACACCTTC.

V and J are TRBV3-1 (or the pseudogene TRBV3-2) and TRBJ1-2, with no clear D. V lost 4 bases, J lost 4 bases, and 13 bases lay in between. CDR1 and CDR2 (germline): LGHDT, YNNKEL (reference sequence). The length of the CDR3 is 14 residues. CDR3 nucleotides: TGTGCCAGCAGCCCCCCCGTGTTATCCTATGGCTACACCTTC. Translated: CASSPPVLSYGYTF.

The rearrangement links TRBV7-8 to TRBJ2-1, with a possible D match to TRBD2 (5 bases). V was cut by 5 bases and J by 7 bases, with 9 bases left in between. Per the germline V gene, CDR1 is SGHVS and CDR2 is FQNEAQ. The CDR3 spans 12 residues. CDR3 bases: TGTGCCAGCAGCCAGACTACAAATGAGCAGTTCTTC. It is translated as CASSQTTNEQFF. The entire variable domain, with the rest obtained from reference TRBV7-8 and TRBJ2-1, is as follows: GAGVSQSPRYKVAKRGQDVALRCDPISGHVSLFWYQQALGQGPEFLTYFQNEAQLDKSGLPSDRFFAERPEGSVSTLKIQRTQQEDSAVYLCASSQTTNEQFFGPGTRLTVL.

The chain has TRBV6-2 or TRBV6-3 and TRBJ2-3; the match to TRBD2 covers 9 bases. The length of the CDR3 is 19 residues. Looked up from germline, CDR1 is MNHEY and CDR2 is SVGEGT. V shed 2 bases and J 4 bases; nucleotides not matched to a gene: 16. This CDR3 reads CASSYPGLAGRSISDTQYF. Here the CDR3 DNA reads TGTGCCAGCAGTTACCCCGGGCTAGCGGGAAGGTCGATCTCAGATACGCAGTATTTT.

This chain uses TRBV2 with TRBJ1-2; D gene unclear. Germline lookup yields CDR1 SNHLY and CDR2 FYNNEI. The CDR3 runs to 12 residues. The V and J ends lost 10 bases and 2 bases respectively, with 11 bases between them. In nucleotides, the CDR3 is TGTGCCACCAGGAGTCTAAACTATGGCTACACCTTC. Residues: CATRSLNYGYTF.

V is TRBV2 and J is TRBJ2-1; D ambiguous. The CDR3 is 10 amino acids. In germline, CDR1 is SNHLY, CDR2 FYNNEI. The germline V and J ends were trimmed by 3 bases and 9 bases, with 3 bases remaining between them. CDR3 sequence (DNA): TGTGCCAGCAGTGAGGCTGAGCAGTTCTTC. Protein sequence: CASSEAEQFF. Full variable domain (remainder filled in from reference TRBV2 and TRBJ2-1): EPEVTQTPSHQVTQMGQEVILRCVPISNHLYFYWYRQILGQKVEFLVSFYNNEISEKSEIFDDQFSVERPDGSNFTLKIRSTKLEDSAMYFCASSEAEQFFGPGTRLTVL.